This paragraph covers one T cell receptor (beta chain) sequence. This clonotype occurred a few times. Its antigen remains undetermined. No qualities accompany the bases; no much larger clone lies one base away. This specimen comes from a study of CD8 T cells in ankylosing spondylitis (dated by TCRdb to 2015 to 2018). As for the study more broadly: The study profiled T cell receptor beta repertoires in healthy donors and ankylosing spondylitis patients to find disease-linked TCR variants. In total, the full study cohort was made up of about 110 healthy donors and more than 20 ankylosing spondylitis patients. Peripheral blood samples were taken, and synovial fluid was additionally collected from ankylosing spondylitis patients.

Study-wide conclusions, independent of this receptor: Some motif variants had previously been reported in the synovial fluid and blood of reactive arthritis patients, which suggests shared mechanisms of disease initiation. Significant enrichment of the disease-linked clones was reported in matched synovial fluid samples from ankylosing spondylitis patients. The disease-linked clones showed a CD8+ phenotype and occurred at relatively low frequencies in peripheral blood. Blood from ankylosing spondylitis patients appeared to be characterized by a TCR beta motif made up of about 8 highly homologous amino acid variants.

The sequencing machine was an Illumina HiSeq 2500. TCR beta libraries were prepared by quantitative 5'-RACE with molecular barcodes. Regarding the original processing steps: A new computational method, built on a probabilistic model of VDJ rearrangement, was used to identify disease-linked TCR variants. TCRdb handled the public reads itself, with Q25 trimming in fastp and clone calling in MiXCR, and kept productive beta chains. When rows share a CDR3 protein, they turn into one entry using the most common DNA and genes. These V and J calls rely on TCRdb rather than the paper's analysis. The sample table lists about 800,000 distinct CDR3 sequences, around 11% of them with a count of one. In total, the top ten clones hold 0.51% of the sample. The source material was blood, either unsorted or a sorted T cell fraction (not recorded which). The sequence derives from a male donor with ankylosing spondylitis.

This receptor carries the CDR3 CSDRQTSTDTQYF. The DNA sequence follows: TGCAGCGATAGACAGACTAGCACAGATACGCAGTATTTT. The chain couples TRBV29-1 to TRBJ2-3, and the D gene may be TRBD1, 5 bases matching. The CDR3 goes from the cysteine to the phenylalanine over 13 residues. The kept DNA is CDR3 alone, 39 bases in frame from the first base. Per the germline V gene, SQVTM is the CDR1 and ANQGSEA is the CDR2. Trimming at the junction amounts to 7 bases on V and 0 bases on J, and the germline ends lie 11 bases apart.